The clone carrying this T cell receptor (beta chain) appeared a few times. Its cognate antigen is unknown. V lost 0 bases and J 6 bases, leaving 9 bases between the germline ends. Germline-derived CDR1 and CDR2 are LNHNV and YYDKDF (reference sequence). This CDR3 region has 13 residues. This record comes from a study of response to subunit inactivated influenza vaccine. Study-level findings and limits: It was the authors' suggestion that each seasonal influenza vaccination recruits few new T cells.

TCRdb re-analysed the RT-PCR reads in MiXCR, keeping a single row per CDR3 protein. This sample has more than 400,000 distinct CDR3 sequences, with around 7.9% found just once. V gene TRBV15 combines with J gene TRBJ2-7, with D unclear. The source is a man between 50 and 75 years old who received an inactivated influenza vaccine. The material was PBMCs from blood, obtained less than 30 months after vaccination. This CDR3 is CATSRDNGVEQYF. CDR3 nucleotides: TGTGCCACCAGCAGAGATAATGGGGTCGAGCAGTACTTC.